These T cell receptor beta chains were read from a single sample in a study of OX40 agonist ivuxolimab in advanced cancers. Some clones are missing from TCRdb's copy, which holds only in-frame ones; the method was immunoSEQ multiplex PCR. The data show roughly 58,000 clones, 70% to 90% seen once. The starting material was CD4+ or CD8+ T cells sorted from blood, obtained in a trial of the OX40 agonist ivuxolimab. These receptors were collected from an adult with an advanced solid tumor such as melanoma, head and neck, liver or kidney cancer. CDR3s include the opening cysteine and the closing phenylalanine or tryptophan. The order of the fields is clone size, D gene, V gene, J gene, CDR3 DNA, CDR3 protein. A D gene is named only where the DNA matches it firmly. Expanded clones are given a class, and other clones once, few, many or no size at all.

clone_size: -; d_call: TRBD2; v_call: TRBV6-1; j_call: TRBJ2-1; cdr3_nt: TGTGCCAGCCTAGCGGGGGGCGGCTCCTACAATGAGCAGTTCTTC; cdr3_aa: CASLAGGGSYNEQFF
clone_size: -; d_call: -; v_call: TRBV7-9; j_call: TRBJ2-3; cdr3_nt: TGTGCCAGCAGCTTAGCGGGAAGGAATACGCAGTATTTT; cdr3_aa: CASSLAGRNTQYF
clone_size: -; d_call: -; v_call: TRBV5-1; j_call: TRBJ2-7; cdr3_nt: TGCGCCAGCAGCAGGAACAGGGACGAGCAGTACTTC; cdr3_aa: CASSRNRDEQYF
clone_size: -; d_call: -; v_call: TRBV7-2; j_call: TRBJ2-1; cdr3_nt: TGTGCCAGCAGCTTATACAGCTACAATGAGCAGTTCTTC; cdr3_aa: CASSLYSYNEQFF
clone_size: -; d_call: TRBD2; v_call: TRBV7-9; j_call: TRBJ2-7; cdr3_nt: TGTGCCAGCAGCTTATCCCCTTCGGGAGGCTCCTACGAGCAGTACTTC; cdr3_aa: CASSLSPSGGSYEQYF
clone_size: -; d_call: -; v_call: TRBV14; j_call: TRBJ2-1; cdr3_nt: TGTGCCAGCAGCCATTACAGGGTTCCCTGGAATGAGCAGTTCTTC; cdr3_aa: CASSHYRVPWNEQFF
clone_size: once; d_call: -; v_call: TRBV18; j_call: TRBJ1-3; cdr3_nt: TGTGCCAGCTCACCATTGAAGGGGCCGGGAAACACCATATATTTT; cdr3_aa: CASSPLKGPGNTIYF
clone_size: -; d_call: -; v_call: TRBV28; j_call: TRBJ1-5; cdr3_nt: TGTGCCAGTTCGGTGGGGAGTCAGCCCCAGCATTTT; cdr3_aa: CASSVGSQPQHF
clone_size: few; d_call: -; v_call: TRBV5-1; j_call: TRBJ1-4; cdr3_nt: TGCGCCAGCAGCGCAGACTCAACTAATGAAAAACTGTTTTTT; cdr3_aa: CASSADSTNEKLFF
clone_size: -; d_call: -; v_call: TRBV5-1; j_call: TRBJ1-2; cdr3_nt: TGCGCCAGCAGCTTGGAAGCTTCCTATGGCTACACCTTC; cdr3_aa: CASSLEASYGYTF
clone_size: -; d_call: -; v_call: TRBV13; j_call: TRBJ1-6; cdr3_nt: TGTGCCAGCAGCTTAGGGATTTCACCCCTCCACTTT; cdr3_aa: CASSLGISPLHF
clone_size: -; d_call: -; v_call: TRBV28; j_call: TRBJ1-1; cdr3_nt: TGTGCCAGCAGCCCATTATCGGGTTTAGGCACTGAAGCTTTCTTT; cdr3_aa: CASSPLSGLGTEAFF
clone_size: -; d_call: -; v_call: TRBV11-2; j_call: TRBJ2-7; cdr3_nt: TGTGCCAGCAGCTTAACACAGGGTCGGATGGCGTACTTC; cdr3_aa: CASSLTQGRMAYF
clone_size: -; d_call: -; v_call: TRBV5-1; j_call: TRBJ1-4; cdr3_nt: TGCGCCAGCAGCTTCACCGGACAGAAAAAACTGTTTTTT; cdr3_aa: CASSFTGQKKLFF
clone_size: -; d_call: -; v_call: TRBV29-1; j_call: TRBJ2-5; cdr3_nt: TGCAGCGCGACTAGGGGCGGGGAGACCCAGTACTTC; cdr3_aa: CSATRGGETQYF
clone_size: -; d_call: -; v_call: TRBV2; j_call: TRBJ2-2; cdr3_nt: TGTGCCAGCAGATACACCGGGGAGCTGTTTTTT; cdr3_aa: CASRYTGELFF
clone_size: -; d_call: TRBD2; v_call: TRBV19; j_call: TRBJ2-5; cdr3_nt: TGTGCCAGTAGGCGTAACCGGGGGGAAGAGACCCAGTACTTC; cdr3_aa: CASRRNRGEETQYF
clone_size: -; d_call: TRBD1; v_call: TRBV27; j_call: TRBJ2-6; cdr3_nt: TGTGCCAGCAGTTGGGGGTCCGGGACAGGGTCTGGGGCCAACGTCCTGACTTTC; cdr3_aa: CASSWGSGTGSGANVLTF
clone_size: -; d_call: -; v_call: TRBV29-1; j_call: TRBJ2-7; cdr3_nt: TGCAGCGTTGACGGTGGGGTTACCTACGAGCAGTACTTC; cdr3_aa: CSVDGGVTYEQYF
clone_size: -; d_call: -; v_call: TRBV28; j_call: TRBJ2-1; cdr3_nt: TGTGCCAGCAGTTTACAGCCCGCAGTCTACAATGAGCAGTTCTTC; cdr3_aa: CASSLQPAVYNEQFF
clone_size: -; d_call: TRBD2; v_call: TRBV29-1; j_call: TRBJ2-1; cdr3_nt: TGCAGCGTCGTTCTAGCGGGAGGGGTTAATGAGCAGTTCTTC; cdr3_aa: CSVVLAGGVNEQFF
clone_size: -; d_call: -; v_call: TRBV6-6; j_call: TRBJ1-1; cdr3_nt: TGTGCCAGCACCACCGATCCACCGAACACTGAAGCTTTCTTT; cdr3_aa: CASTTDPPNTEAFF
clone_size: -; d_call: -; v_call: TRBV6-4; j_call: TRBJ2-1; cdr3_nt: TGTGCCAGCAGTAGGGACTGGGAGGCCTACAATGAGCAGTTCTTC; cdr3_aa: CASSRDWEAYNEQFF
clone_size: -; d_call: TRBD1; v_call: TRBV6-5; j_call: TRBJ1-5; cdr3_nt: TGTGCCAGCTCACAGGGGACGAGCAATCAGCCCCAGCATTTT; cdr3_aa: CASSQGTSNQPQHF
clone_size: -; d_call: -; v_call: TRBV7-9; j_call: TRBJ1-2; cdr3_nt: TGTGCCAGCAGCTTAGAGTCAAACTATGGCTACACCTTC; cdr3_aa: CASSLESNYGYTF
clone_size: few; d_call: -; v_call: TRBV9; j_call: TRBJ1-1; cdr3_nt: TGTGCCAGCAGCGTACGCATGGAGAACACTGAAGCTTTCTTT; cdr3_aa: CASSVRMENTEAFF
clone_size: -; d_call: -; v_call: TRBV5-8; j_call: TRBJ1-5; cdr3_nt: TGTGCCAGCAGCGGGGGCCAGATTAGCAATCAGCCCCAGCATTTT; cdr3_aa: CASSGGQISNQPQHF
clone_size: -; d_call: -; v_call: TRBV28; j_call: TRBJ1-1; cdr3_nt: TGTGCCAGCAGTTTATGGAGCCATTCGTTTGCTTTCTTT; cdr3_aa: CASSLWSHSFAFF
clone_size: -; d_call: TRBD2; v_call: TRBV7-3; j_call: TRBJ2-3; cdr3_nt: TGTGCCAGCAGCCATGGGATAGCGGGGGGTATCGGCACAGATACGCAGTATTTT; cdr3_aa: CASSHGIAGGIGTDTQYF
clone_size: -; d_call: TRBD2; v_call: TRBV5-1; j_call: TRBJ2-3; cdr3_nt: TGCGCCAGCAGCCTTAGCGGGAGTTCTGGAGATACGCAGTATTTT; cdr3_aa: CASSLSGSSGDTQYF
clone_size: -; d_call: -; v_call: TRBV9; j_call: TRBJ2-3; cdr3_nt: TGTGCCAGCAGCGACCCTAGCACAGATACGCAGTATTTT; cdr3_aa: CASSDPSTDTQYF
clone_size: -; d_call: -; v_call: TRBV1; j_call: TRBJ2-1; cdr3_nt: TGCACCAGCAGCCAGGGCGGGAGTAGTAACAATGAGCAGTTCTTC; cdr3_aa: CTSSQGGSSNNEQFF
clone_size: -; d_call: TRBD1; v_call: TRBV30; j_call: TRBJ1-2; cdr3_nt: TGTGCCTGGAGTGCAGGGGGCTATGGCTACACCTTC; cdr3_aa: CAWSAGGYGYTF
clone_size: -; d_call: -; v_call: TRBV30; j_call: TRBJ1-1; cdr3_nt: TGTGCCTGGAGTCTCCAACTCAGGGCAGAAGCTTTCTTT; cdr3_aa: CAWSLQLRAEAFF
clone_size: once; d_call: TRBD2; v_call: TRBV11-2; j_call: TRBJ2-3; cdr3_nt: TGTGCCAGCAGCCCGAGACTAGCGGGAGGAGCTGCGCAGTATTTT; cdr3_aa: CASSPRLAGGAAQYF
clone_size: -; d_call: TRBD2; v_call: TRBV2; j_call: TRBJ2-5; cdr3_nt: TGTGCCAGCAGAGAGGGCGGGGGAGAGACCCAGTACTTC; cdr3_aa: CASREGGGETQYF
clone_size: -; d_call: -; v_call: TRBV6-5; j_call: TRBJ2-2; cdr3_nt: TGTGCCAGCAGGCTCGGACAGACCGGGGAGCTGTTTTTT; cdr3_aa: CASRLGQTGELFF
clone_size: once; d_call: -; v_call: TRBV7-3; j_call: TRBJ2-1; cdr3_nt: TGTGCCAGCAGCGCCTCAAGGGGCGATGAGCAGTTCTTC; cdr3_aa: CASSASRGDEQFF
clone_size: -; d_call: -; v_call: TRBV18; j_call: TRBJ1-4; cdr3_nt: TGTGCCAGCTCACCAGTGGAGACAGATAATGAAAAACTGTTTTTT; cdr3_aa: CASSPVETDNEKLFF
clone_size: -; d_call: -; v_call: TRBV2; j_call: TRBJ1-2; cdr3_nt: TGTGCCAGCACTACGGAAAACTATGGCTACACCTTC; cdr3_aa: CASTTENYGYTF
clone_size: -; d_call: -; v_call: TRBV6-6; j_call: TRBJ1-4; cdr3_nt: TGTGCCAGCAGTTCGAGCGGGATCGAAAAACTGTTTTTT; cdr3_aa: CASSSSGIEKLFF
clone_size: -; d_call: TRBD2; v_call: TRBV28; j_call: TRBJ2-7; cdr3_nt: TGTGCCAGCAGTCCCCCGGGACTAGCGATCGAGCAGTACTTC; cdr3_aa: CASSPPGLAIEQYF
clone_size: -; d_call: -; v_call: TRBV30; j_call: TRBJ1-3; cdr3_nt: TGTGCCTGGGCCCCTGGGAACACCATATATTTT; cdr3_aa: CAWAPGNTIYF
clone_size: -; d_call: -; v_call: TRBV9; j_call: TRBJ2-7; cdr3_nt: TGTGCCAGCAGCCCCCTAGCAGGCTCCTACGAGCAGTACTTC; cdr3_aa: CASSPLAGSYEQYF
clone_size: few; d_call: -; v_call: TRBV19; j_call: TRBJ1-1; cdr3_nt: TGTGCCAGTAACCCGGGACTGGGTGAAGCTTTCTTT; cdr3_aa: CASNPGLGEAFF
clone_size: -; d_call: -; v_call: TRBV5-8; j_call: TRBJ1-4; cdr3_nt: TGTGCCAGCAGCCTTGGGAGGGGTGGTGAAAAACTGTTTTTT; cdr3_aa: CASSLGRGGEKLFF
clone_size: -; d_call: -; v_call: TRBV5-1; j_call: TRBJ1-1; cdr3_nt: TGCGCCAGCAGCTGGACAGTTCACTTCACTGAAGCTTTCTTT; cdr3_aa: CASSWTVHFTEAFF
clone_size: -; d_call: -; v_call: TRBV29-1; j_call: TRBJ2-7; cdr3_nt: TGCAGCGTTGAAGTCCCCGGCAGGGACTACGAGCAGTACTTC; cdr3_aa: CSVEVPGRDYEQYF